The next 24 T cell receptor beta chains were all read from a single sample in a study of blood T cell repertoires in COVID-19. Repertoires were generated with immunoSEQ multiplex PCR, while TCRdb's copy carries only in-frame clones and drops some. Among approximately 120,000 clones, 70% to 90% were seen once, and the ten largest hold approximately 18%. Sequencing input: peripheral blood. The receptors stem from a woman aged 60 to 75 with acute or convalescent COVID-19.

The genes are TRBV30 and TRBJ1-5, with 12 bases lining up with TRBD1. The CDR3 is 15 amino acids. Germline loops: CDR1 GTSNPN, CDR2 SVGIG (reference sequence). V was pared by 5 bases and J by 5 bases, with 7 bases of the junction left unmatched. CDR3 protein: CAWQLGTGGDQPQHF. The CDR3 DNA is TGTGCCTGGCAACTAGGGACAGGGGGCGATCAGCCCCAGCATTTT.

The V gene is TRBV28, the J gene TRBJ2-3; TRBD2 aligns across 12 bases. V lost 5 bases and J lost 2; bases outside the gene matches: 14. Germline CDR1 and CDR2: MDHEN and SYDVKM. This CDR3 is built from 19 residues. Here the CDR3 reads CASSPRFPRLAGVTDTQYF. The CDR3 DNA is TGTGCCAGCAGTCCCCGATTTCCCAGACTAGCGGGAGTCACAGATACGCAGTATTTT.

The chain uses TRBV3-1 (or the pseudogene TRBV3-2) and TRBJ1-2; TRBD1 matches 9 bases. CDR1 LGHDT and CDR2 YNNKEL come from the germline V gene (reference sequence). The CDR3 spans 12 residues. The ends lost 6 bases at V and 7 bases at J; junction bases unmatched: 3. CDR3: CASSPGQGGYTF. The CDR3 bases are TGTGCCAGCAGTCCGGGACAGGGTGGCTACACCTTC.

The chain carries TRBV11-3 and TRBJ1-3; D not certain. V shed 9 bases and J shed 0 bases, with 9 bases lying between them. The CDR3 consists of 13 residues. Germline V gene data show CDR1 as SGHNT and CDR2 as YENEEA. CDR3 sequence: CARETVSGNTIYF. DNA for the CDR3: TGTGCCAGGGAAACAGTCTCTGGAAACACCATATATTTT.

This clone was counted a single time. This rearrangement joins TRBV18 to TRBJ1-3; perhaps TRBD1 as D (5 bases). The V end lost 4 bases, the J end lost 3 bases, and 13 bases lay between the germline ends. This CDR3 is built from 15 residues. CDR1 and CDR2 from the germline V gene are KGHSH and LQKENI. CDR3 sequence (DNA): TGTGCCAGCTCACTATCTCAGGGTGATGGAAACACCATATATTTT. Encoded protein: CASSLSQGDGNTIYF.

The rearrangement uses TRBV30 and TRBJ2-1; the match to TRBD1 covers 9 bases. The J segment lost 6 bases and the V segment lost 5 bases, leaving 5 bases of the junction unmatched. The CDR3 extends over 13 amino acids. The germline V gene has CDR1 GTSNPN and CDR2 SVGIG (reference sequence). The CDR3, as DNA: TGTGCCTGGGGGACAGGGACCGGCAATGAGCAGTTCTTC. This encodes CAWGTGTGNEQFF.

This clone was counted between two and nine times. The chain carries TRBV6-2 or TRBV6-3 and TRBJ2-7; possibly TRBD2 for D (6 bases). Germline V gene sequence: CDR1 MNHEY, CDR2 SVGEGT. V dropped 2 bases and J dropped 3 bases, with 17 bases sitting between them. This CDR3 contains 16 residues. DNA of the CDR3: TGTGCCAGCAGTTACGCACGTACGGGAGAGGGCTACGAGCAGTACTTC. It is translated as CASSYARTGEGYEQYF.

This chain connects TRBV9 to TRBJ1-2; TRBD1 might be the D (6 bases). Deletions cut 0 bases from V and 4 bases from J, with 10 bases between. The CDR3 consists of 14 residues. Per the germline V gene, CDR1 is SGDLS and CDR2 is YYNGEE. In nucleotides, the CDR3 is TGTGCCAGCAGCGTAGGAACAGGGTCCTATGGCTACACCTTC. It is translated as CASSVGTGSYGYTF.

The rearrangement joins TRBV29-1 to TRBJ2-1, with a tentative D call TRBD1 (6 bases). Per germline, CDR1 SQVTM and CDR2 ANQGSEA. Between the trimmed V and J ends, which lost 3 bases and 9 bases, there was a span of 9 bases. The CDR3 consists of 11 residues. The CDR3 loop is CSVDRGGEQFF. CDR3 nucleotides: TGCAGCGTTGACAGGGGCGGTGAGCAGTTCTTC.

The DNA of the CDR3 is TGTGCCAGCAGTTTAAGGACAGGGGGGTCCTACGAGCAGTACTTC. Its protein is CASSLRTGGSYEQYF. V gene TRBV27 combines with J gene TRBJ2-7; 10 bases fit TRBD1. Germline CDR1 is MNHEY and CDR2 is SMNVEV (reference sequence). The CDR3 covers 15 residues. V gave up 2 bases and J gave up 1 base; unmatched junction bases: 2.

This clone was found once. This CDR3 reads CASSILAGGPDEQFF. CDR3 sequence (DNA): TGCGCCAGCAGCATACTAGCGGGAGGGCCCGATGAGCAGTTCTTC. The chain is built from TRBV5-1 and TRBJ2-1; 13 bases align to TRBD2. Germline trimming cut 4 bases from V and 8 bases from J; bases unmatched to any gene: 6. The CDR3 extends over 15 amino acids. The V gene's germline CDR1 is SGHRS and CDR2 YFSETQ.

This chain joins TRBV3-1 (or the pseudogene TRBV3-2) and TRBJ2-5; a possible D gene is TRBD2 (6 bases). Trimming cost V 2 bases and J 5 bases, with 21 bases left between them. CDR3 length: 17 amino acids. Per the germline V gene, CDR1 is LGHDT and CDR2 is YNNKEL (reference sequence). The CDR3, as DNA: TGTGCCAGCAGCCAATTGGTACGGAGCGGGTCGAGGGAGACCCAGTACTTC. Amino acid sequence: CASSQLVRSGSRETQYF.

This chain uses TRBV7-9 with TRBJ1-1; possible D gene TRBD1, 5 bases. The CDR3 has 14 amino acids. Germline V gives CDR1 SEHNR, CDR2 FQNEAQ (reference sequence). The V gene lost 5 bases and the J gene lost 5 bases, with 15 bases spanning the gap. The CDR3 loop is CASSAPWGETEAFF. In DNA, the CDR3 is TGTGCCAGCAGCGCCCCTTGGGGGGAAACTGAAGCTTTCTTT.

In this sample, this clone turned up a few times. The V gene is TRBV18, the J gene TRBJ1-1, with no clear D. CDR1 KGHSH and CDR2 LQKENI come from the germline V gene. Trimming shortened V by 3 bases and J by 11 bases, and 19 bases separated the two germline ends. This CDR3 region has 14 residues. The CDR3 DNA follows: TGTGCCAGCTCACCGACGATCGGCGGGGAGGCGGCTTTCTTT. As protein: CASSPTIGGEAAFF.

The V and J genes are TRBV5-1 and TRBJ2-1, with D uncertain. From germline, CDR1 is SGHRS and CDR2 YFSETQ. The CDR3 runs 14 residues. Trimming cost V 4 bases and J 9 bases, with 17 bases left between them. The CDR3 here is CASSPSTELGEQFF. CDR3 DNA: TGCGCCAGCAGCCCGTCCACGGAGCTAGGTGAGCAGTTCTTC.

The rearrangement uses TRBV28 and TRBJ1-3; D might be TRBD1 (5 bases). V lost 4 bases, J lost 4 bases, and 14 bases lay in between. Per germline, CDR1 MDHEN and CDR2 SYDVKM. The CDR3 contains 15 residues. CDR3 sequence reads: CASSSTARQGNTIYF. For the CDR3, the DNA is TGTGCCAGCAGTTCCACCGCTCGACAGGGAAACACCATATATTTT.

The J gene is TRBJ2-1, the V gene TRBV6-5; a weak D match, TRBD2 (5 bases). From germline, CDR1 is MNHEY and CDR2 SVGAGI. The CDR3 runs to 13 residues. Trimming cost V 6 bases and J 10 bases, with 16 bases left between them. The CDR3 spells CASRDPGGGEQFF. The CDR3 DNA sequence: TGTGCCAGCAGGGATCCCGGAGGTGGCGAGCAGTTCTTC.

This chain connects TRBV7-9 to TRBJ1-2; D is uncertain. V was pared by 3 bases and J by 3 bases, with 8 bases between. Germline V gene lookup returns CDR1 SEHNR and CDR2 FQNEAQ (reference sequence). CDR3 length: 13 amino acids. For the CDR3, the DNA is TGTGCCAGCAGCTTCGGGTTTGACTATGGCTACACCTTC. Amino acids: CASSFGFDYGYTF.

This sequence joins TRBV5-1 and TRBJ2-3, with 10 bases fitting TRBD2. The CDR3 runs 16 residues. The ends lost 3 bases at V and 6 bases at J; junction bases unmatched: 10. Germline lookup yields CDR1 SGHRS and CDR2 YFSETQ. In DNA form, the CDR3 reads TGCGCCAGCAGCTCGGCGCGAGCGGGAGGGCCGGATACGCAGTATTTT. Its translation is CASSSARAGGPDTQYF. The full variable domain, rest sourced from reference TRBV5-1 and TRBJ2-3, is KAGVTQTPRYLIKTRGQQVTLSCSPISGHRSVSWYQQTPGQGLQFLFEYFSETQRNKGNFPGRFSGRQFSNSRSEMNVSTLELGDSALYLCASSSARAGGPDTQYFGPGTRLTVL.

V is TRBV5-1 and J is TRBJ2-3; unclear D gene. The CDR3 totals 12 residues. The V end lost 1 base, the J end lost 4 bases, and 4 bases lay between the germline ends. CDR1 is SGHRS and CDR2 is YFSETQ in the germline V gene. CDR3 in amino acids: CASSLSADTQYF. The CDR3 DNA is TGCGCCAGCAGCTTGAGCGCAGATACGCAGTATTTT.

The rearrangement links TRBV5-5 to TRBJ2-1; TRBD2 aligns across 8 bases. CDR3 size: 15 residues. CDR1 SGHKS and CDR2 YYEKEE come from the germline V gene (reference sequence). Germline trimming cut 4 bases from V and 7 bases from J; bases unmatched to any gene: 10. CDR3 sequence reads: CASSPTAGVGNEQFF. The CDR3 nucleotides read TGTGCCAGCAGCCCCACAGCGGGAGTGGGGAATGAGCAGTTCTTC.

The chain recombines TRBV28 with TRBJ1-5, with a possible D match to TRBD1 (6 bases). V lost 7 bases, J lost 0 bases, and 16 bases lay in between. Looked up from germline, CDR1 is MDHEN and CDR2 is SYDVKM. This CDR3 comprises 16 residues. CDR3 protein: CASISGGAYSNQPQHF. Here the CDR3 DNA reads TGTGCCAGCATCTCTGGGGGCGCGTATAGCAATCAGCCCCAGCATTTT.

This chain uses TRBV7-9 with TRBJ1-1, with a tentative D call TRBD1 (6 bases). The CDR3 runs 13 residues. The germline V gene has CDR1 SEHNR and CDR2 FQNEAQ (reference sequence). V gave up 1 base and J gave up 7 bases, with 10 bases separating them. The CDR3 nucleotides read TGTGCCAGCAGCTTAGAATCAGGGGTTGAAGCTTTCTTT. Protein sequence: CASSLESGVEAFF.

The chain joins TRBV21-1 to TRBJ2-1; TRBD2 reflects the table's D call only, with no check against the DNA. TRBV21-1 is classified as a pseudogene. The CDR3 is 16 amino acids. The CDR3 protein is CASSNPSGSSYNEQFF. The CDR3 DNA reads TGTGCCAGCAGCAATCCTAGCGGAAGCTCCTACAATGAGCAGTTCTTC.